The clone carrying this T cell receptor beta chain was seen a handful of times. The antigen remains unidentified. The sample comes from a study of cytomegalovirus exposure and HLA in healthy donors. The PCR made use of 60 Vbeta and 13 Jbeta primers. Data came from immunoSEQ multiplex PCR; TCRdb stores just in-frame clones and leaves some out. The repertoire holds about 170,000 clones, 73% seen once, with approximately 5.6% in the top ten. CDR3 size: 14 residues. The V end lost 6 bases, the J end lost 0 bases, and 11 bases lay between the germline ends. CDR1 and CDR2 from the germline V gene are MNHNS and SASEGT. Findings and caveats of the study: Sequencing likely caused a cluster of highly shared sequence variants. The CMV antigen specificity of three CMV-associated chains was confirmed through in vitro analysis. Productive status was seen about 90% or about 30% of the time for most TCR beta V segments in an earlier analysis. Using a false discovery rate of 0.05, a later analysis showed that approximately 17,000 TCR beta sequences were associated with HLA alleles.

Sequenced material: PBMCs. The chain joins TRBV6-1 to TRBJ1-1; D is possibly TRBD1 (6 bases). The receptor's source is a woman under 30 in good health and CMV-seropositive. Here the CDR3 reads CASRGQTMNTEAFF. The CDR3 DNA reads as TGTGCCAGCAGAGGACAGACAATGAACACTGAAGCTTTCTTT.